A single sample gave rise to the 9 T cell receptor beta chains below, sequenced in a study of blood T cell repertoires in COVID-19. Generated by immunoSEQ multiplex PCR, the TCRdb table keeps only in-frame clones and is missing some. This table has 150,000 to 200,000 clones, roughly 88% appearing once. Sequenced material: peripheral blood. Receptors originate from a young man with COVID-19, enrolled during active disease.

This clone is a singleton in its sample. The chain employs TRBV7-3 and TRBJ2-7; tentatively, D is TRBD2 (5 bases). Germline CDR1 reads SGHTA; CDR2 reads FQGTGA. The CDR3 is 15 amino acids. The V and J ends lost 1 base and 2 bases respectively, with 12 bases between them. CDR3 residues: CASSLNSVGAYEQYF. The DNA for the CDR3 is TGTGCCAGCAGCTTAAACAGTGTCGGGGCCTACGAGCAGTACTTC.

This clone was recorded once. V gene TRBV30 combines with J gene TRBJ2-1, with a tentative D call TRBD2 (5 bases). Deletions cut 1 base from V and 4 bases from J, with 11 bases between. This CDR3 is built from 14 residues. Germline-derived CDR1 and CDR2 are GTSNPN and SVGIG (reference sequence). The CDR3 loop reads CAWSADTRYNEQFF. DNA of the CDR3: TGTGCCTGGAGTGCCGATACTAGGTACAATGAGCAGTTCTTC.

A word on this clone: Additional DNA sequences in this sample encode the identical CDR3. Here the CDR3 reads CASSLGANQPQHF. In nucleotides, the CDR3 is TGCGCCAGCAGCTTGGGAGCCAATCAGCCCCAGCATTTT. The chain uses TRBV5-1 and TRBJ1-5; D not resolved. Germline CDR1 reads SGHRS; CDR2 reads YFSETQ. The CDR3 is 13 residues long. V was trimmed by 0 bases and J by 3 bases, leaving 4 bases between them.

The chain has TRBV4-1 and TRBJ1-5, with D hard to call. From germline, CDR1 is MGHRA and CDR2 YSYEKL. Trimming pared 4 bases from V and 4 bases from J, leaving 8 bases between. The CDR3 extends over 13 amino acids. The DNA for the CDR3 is TGCGCCAGCAGCCCGGTCCTGAATCAGCCCCAGCATTTT. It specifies CASSPVLNQPQHF.

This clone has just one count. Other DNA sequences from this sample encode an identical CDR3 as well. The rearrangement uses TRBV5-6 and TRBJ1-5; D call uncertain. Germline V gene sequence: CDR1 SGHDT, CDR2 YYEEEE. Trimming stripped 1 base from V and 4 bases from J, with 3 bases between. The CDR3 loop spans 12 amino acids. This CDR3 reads CASSLLNQPQHF. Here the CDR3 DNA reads TGTGCCAGCAGCTTGCTAAATCAGCCCCAGCATTTT.

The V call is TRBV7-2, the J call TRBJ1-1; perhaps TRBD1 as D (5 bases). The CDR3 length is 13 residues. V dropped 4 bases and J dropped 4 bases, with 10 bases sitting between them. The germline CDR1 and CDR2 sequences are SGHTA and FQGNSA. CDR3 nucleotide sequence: TGTGCCAGCAGCTCGGGGGTGGTCACTGAAGCTTTCTTT. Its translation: CASSSGVVTEAFF. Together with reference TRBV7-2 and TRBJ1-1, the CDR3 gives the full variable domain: GAGVSQSPSNKVTEKGKDVELRCDPISGHTALYWYRQSLGQGLEFLIYFQGNSAPDKSGLPSDRFSAERTGGSVSTLTIQRTQQEDSAVYLCASSSGVVTEAFFGQGTRLTVV.

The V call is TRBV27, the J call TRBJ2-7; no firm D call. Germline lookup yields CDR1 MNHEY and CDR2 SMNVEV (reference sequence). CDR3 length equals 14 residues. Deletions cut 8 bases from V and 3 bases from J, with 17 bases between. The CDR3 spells CASFDTETYYEQYF. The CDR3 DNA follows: TGTGCCAGCTTCGACACCGAAACTTACTACGAGCAGTACTTC.

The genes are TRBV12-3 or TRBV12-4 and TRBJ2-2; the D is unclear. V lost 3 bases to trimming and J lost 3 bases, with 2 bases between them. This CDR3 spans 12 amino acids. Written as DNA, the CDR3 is TGTGCCAGCAGTTTCTACACCGGGGAGCTGTTTTTT. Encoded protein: CASSFYTGELFF.

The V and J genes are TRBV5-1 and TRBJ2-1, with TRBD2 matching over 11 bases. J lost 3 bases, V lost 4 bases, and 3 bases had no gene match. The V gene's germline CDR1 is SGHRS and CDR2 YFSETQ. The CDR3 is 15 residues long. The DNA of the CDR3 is TGCGCCAGCAGCGCCCTAGCGGGAGGCTACAATGAGCAGTTCTTC. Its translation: CASSALAGGYNEQFF.